The entry below describes one T cell receptor (beta chain). The CDR3 totals 18 residues. Germline CDR1 and CDR2: MNHNS and SASEGT. V lost 2 bases and J lost 0; bases outside the gene matches: 5. Patients from Seattle were sampled longitudinally, starting during active infection. The data were taken from a study of blood T cell repertoires in COVID-19. Across the whole study: Italy, Spain and the United States were the sources of the convalescent and acute COVID-19 samples. In each case, the material was cDNA or gDNA derived from T cells, B-cell-depleted T cells, or PBMCs.

In the authors' methods: Quantification of nucleated cells was approximated via reference gene primer amplification. Data came from immunoSEQ multiplex PCR; TCRdb stores just in-frame clones and leaves some out. V and J calls and clone size are as listed in that table; D and trimming were resolved from the DNA. The sample shows some 250,000 clones, more than 75% of them seen only once. The rearrangement links TRBV6-1 to TRBJ2-7; TRBD2 agrees at 15 bases. Sequenced: peripheral blood. This receptor was obtained from a woman aged 55-69 years with COVID-19, enrolled during active disease. In DNA, the CDR3 is TGTGCCAGCAGTGAAACCGGGACTAGCGGGAGGAGCTCCTACGAGCAGTACTTC. Its translation: CASSETGTSGRSSYEQYF.